The 13 T cell receptor beta chains in this list originate from one sample, sequenced in a study of cytomegalovirus exposure and HLA in healthy donors. The PCR ran on 60 Vbeta and 13 Jbeta primers. The table came from immunoSEQ multiplex PCR; TCRdb's copy has only in-frame clones and leaves some out. The profile shows approximately 190,000 clones, around 87% of them singletons. Sequencing input: PBMCs. The receptor set was obtained from a boy aged 2-15 years in good health and CMV-seronegative.

This chain joins TRBV10-3 and TRBJ2-1; 12 bases fit TRBD1. The length of the CDR3 is 16 residues. Per the germline V gene, CDR1 is ENHRY and CDR2 is SYGVKD. After removal of 5 bases from V and 7 bases from J, the junction contained 9 bases not matched to a gene. The CDR3 loop is CAISQPGTGGRNEQFF. The CDR3, as DNA: TGTGCCATCAGTCAGCCCGGGACAGGGGGCCGTAATGAGCAGTTCTTC.

Turning to this clone: This sample also contains other DNA sequences that code for the same CDR3. The chain carries TRBV7-9 and TRBJ2-3, with 13 bases identical to TRBD2. After removal of 5 bases from V and 3 bases from J, the junction contained 5 bases not matched to a gene. This CDR3 comprises 16 residues. CDR1 and CDR2 from the germline V gene are SEHNR and FQNEAQ (reference sequence). The CDR3 DNA reads as TGTGCCAGCAGCCCACGGACTAGCGGGAGTACAGATACGCAGTATTTT. Residues: CASSPRTSGSTDTQYF. Using reference TRBV7-9 and TRBJ2-3 for the parts outside the CDR3, the full variable domain is DTGVSQNPRHKITKRGQNVTFRCDPISEHNRLYWYRQTLGQGPEFLTYFQNEAQLEKSRLLSDRFSAERPKGSFSTLEIQRTEQGDSAMYLCASSPRTSGSTDTQYFGPGTRLTVL.

This clone has a handful of counts. The gene calls are TRBV7-9 and TRBJ2-3; D call uncertain. Looked up from germline, CDR1 is SEHNR and CDR2 is FQNEAQ (reference sequence). CDR3 length: 11 amino acids. V was trimmed by 4 bases and J by 7 bases, leaving 6 bases between them. The CDR3 DNA reads TGTGCCAGCAGCTCGGTCTATACGCAGTATTTT. Protein sequence: CASSSVYTQYF.

This clone was recorded once. This rearrangement joins TRBV28 to TRBJ1-1; D is unclear. The CDR3 runs to 14 residues. Germline lookup yields CDR1 MDHEN and CDR2 SYDVKM. V was cut by 0 bases and J by 2 bases, with 7 bases left in between. CDR3 nucleotide sequence: TGTGCCAGCAGTTTATGGCAGTCAAACACTGAAGCTTTCTTT. Residues: CASSLWQSNTEAFF.

This rearrangement joins TRBV5-4 to TRBJ1-3; D gene uncertain. This CDR3 is 17 amino acids long. Germline CDR1 reads SGHNT; CDR2 reads YYREEE (reference sequence). The V end was cut by 4 bases, the J end by 0 bases, with 17 bases between. CDR3 amino acids: CASSPGRGISSGNTIYF. The CDR3 bases are TGTGCCAGCAGCCCCGGACGGGGAATTTCCTCTGGAAACACCATATATTTT.

The chain employs TRBV6-5 and TRBJ1-2, with TRBD1 matching over 7 bases. Germline CDR1 MNHEY, CDR2 SVGAGI. The length of the CDR3 is 13 residues. With V trimmed by 8 bases and J by 6 bases, 9 bases remained unmatched. The CDR3 protein is CASSQTGMDGYTF. The DNA of the CDR3 is TGTGCCAGCTCCCAGACAGGGATGGATGGCTACACCTTC.

A few counts support this clone. J is TRBJ2-1 and V is TRBV4-1, with TRBD2 matching over 13 bases. J was trimmed by 8 bases and V by 6 bases; bases with no gene match: 7. The CDR3 is 15 amino acids. The germline V gene encodes CDR1 MGHRA and CDR2 YSYEKL. CDR3 in amino acids: CASRPTSGGVHEQFF. The DNA of the CDR3 is TGCGCCAGCAGACCCACTAGCGGGGGGGTGCATGAGCAGTTCTTC.

This clone has just one count. The rearrangement joins TRBV14 to TRBJ1-1; D perhaps matches TRBD1 (5 bases). Trimming pared 3 bases from V and 8 bases from J, leaving 10 bases between. Germline V gene lookup returns CDR1 SGHDN and CDR2 FVKESK. The CDR3 length is 12 residues. The CDR3 sequence is CASSHRGNEAFF. CDR3 sequence (DNA): TGTGCCAGCAGCCATAGGGGTAACGAAGCTTTCTTT.

The rearrangement uses TRBV27 and TRBJ2-7, with a possible D match to TRBD1 (5 bases). Between the trimmed V and J ends, which lost 5 bases and 5 bases, there was a span of 25 bases. This CDR3 comprises 17 residues. Germline values: CDR1 MNHEY, CDR2 SMNVEV (reference sequence). The CDR3 DNA is TGTGCCAGCAGTCCATCCACGTCAGGGTCTATCGCTAACGAGCAGTACTTC. It is translated as CASSPSTSGSIANEQYF.

The chain is built from TRBV28 and TRBJ2-7, with TRBD2 matching over 8 bases. Germline V lookup: CDR1 MDHEN, CDR2 SYDVKM. CDR3 length: 13 residues. The V gene end was trimmed by 5 bases and the J gene end by 9 bases; junction bases not matched to a gene: 9. The CDR3 DNA reads as TGTGCCAGCAGTCCCCAACTCGGGGGGGGGCAGTACTTC. It specifies CASSPQLGGGQYF.

The genes are TRBV27 and TRBJ1-6, with no clear D. Trimming removed 3 bases from V and 10 bases from J, with 7 bases in between. Germline lookup yields CDR1 MNHEY and CDR2 SMNVEV (reference sequence). The CDR3 has 12 amino acids. CDR3 loop: CASSFPGSPLHF. In DNA form, the CDR3 reads TGTGCCAGCAGTTTTCCTGGCTCACCCCTCCACTTT.

V gene TRBV20-1 combines with J gene TRBJ2-7; D gene ambiguous. Trimming left V 6 bases short and J 3 bases short, with 9 bases between. Germline CDR1 and CDR2: DFQATT and SNEGSKA (reference sequence). This CDR3 has 11 residues. In nucleotides, the CDR3 is TGCAGTGCCCCGAGGCTCTACGAGCAGTACTTC. Its protein is CSAPRLYEQYF.

This clone was detected a few times. The V and J genes are TRBV21-1 and TRBJ2-6; the D call in the table, TRBD1, was not verified against the DNA. TRBV21-1 is a listed pseudogene. CDR3 length: 16 residues. The CDR3 sequence is CASTRDTYSGANVLTF. The CDR3 DNA sequence: TGTGCCAGCACCCGGGACACCTACTCTGGGGCCAACGTCCTGACTTTC.